This TCR beta chain was identified in a study of cytomegalovirus exposure and HLA in healthy donors (dated by TCRdb to about 2017). Concerning the study at large: In an earlier analysis of around 540 of the donors, around 300 Gb of sequence data and approximately 120 million unique TCR beta sequences from about 180 million T cells were reported. In addition to the first cohort of several hundred subjects, a separate validation cohort of under 150 different subjects was used. Using immunosequencing, the study profiled T cell repertoires from some 670 subjects and related those repertoires to cytomegalovirus serostatus. Typing coverage differed by locus: A, B, C, DRB1 and DQB1 were typed in roughly 629-640 donors, DQA1 in about 550, DPA1 in 600 to 610, and DPB1 in 400 to 490. On average, 235,054 unique TCR beta nucleotide sequences were sequenced per donor among a few hundred genotyped donors of the cohort, with around 19% of those sequences being non-productive. Among the roughly 380 genotyped donors, approximately 81% belonged to the genetic ancestry cluster associated with self-reported Caucasian donors. A later genetic analysis took genome-wide SNP genotypes for about three fifths of the roughly 670 donors and used that subset as a discovery cohort. The study aimed to test whether signatures of past pathogen exposure could be identified by cataloging public T cell receptors. Roughly five DR-DQ haplotypes were treated as single units for association and clustering because of strong linkage in the cohort. Every discovery cohort repertoire had been produced on one sequencing platform. Rather than using new phenotypic data, the later analysis identified candidate immune exposures from TCR beta sequences and from how often those sequences occurred across donors. To decide whether each TCR beta V gene segment behaved as functional or pseudogenic, an earlier analysis of fewer than 750 of the donors relied on high-throughput TCR beta sequencing. Alongside the repertoire data, information on donor age, sex, ethnicity and CMV serostatus was compiled. To predict cytomegalovirus infection status, the study brought together high-throughput TCR immunosequencing, statistical association of individual TCRs with disease status, and machine learning. Roughly 300 gigabases of sequencing data and 91 million or so unique TCR sequences made up an early release that covered 640 HLA-typed donors. Class I and class II HLA loci were covered by the typing at four-digit resolution. In a later analysis, previously published TCR beta repertoires from fewer than 750 donors were re-analyzed and high-resolution HLA genotyping was added so that TCR occurrence patterns could be studied.

Note on this clone: Its antigen specificity is not known. No much larger clonotype is one base removed from it; base qualities were not supplied.

In total, 630 or so healthy bone marrow donors made up the cohort. All cohort members were sampled while nominally healthy, although unrecorded immune exposures were likely present. The donor was CMV seropositive and belonged to the group of 250 to 300 seropositive cohort members. Every donor gave a peripheral blood sample, and the peripheral blood mononuclear cells from that sample were used for TCR beta sequencing. Genomic DNA extraction from the blood cell samples was performed with the Qiagen DNeasy Blood Extraction Kit. Overall results and qualifications from the work: A later analysis found that TCR association rates varied across HLA loci, with DRB1 alleles showing the most associated TCRs and HLA-C alleles the fewest. Compared with equally common non-associated chains, HLA-associated TCR beta chains in a later analysis were more clonally expanded and had lower generation probabilities. Linkage disequilibrium might explain the correlated functional status among segregating V segments, but an unknown experimental factor could not be excluded. Because HLA typing was unavailable for some donors at each locus, only the typed subset was used in association tests. The study listed 150 to 200 TCR beta chains as associated with cytomegalovirus. It was suggested by the authors that the approach could potentially be generalized to other disease states and immunological phenotypes. Most TCR sequences were seen in very few donors, while some public TCRs were found in many individuals. Strong co-occurrence of HLA alleles, especially DR and DQ, made assigning TCR associations to individual alleles difficult. CMV serostatus was the only immune exposure information available for the cohort. A later genetic analysis reported fewer N-insertions in productive TCRs among donors in an Asian-associated ancestry cluster than the roughly 690-donor mean. Approximately 16 rarely observed V segments, including chromosome 9 orphons, were excluded from the earlier analysis of about 610 of the donors because counts were too low. An earlier analysis of approximately 600 of the donors showed that most TCR beta V segments appeared in productive rearrangements either about 87% or about 30% of the time, which broadly matched IMGT annotations. The 87-base-pair reads could not distinguish some IMGT-functional V segments, including TRBV6-2 and TRBV6-3, so those segments were excluded. Several of the top co-occurrence clusters appeared to be linked to parvovirus B19, influenza, CMV and Epstein-Barr virus, according to a later analysis. The sequencing pipeline was judged likely to have produced a cluster of highly shared sequence variants as a technical artifact. A further reported finding was that TCR beta sequences accurately predicted the HLA-A and HLA-B alleles for most subjects in the first cohort. V-gene and J-gene trimming of TCR beta chains was associated with a missense DCLRE1C variant in a later genetic analysis, and the association was replicated in an independent cohort. The presence/absence analyses assumed that sequencing depth was roughly uniform across donors, and that assumption may not be true. Only TCR beta chains were sequenced in this cohort, and the absence of alpha or paired-chain data limited detectable features. In a later analysis, most CMV-associated TCR beta chains were found to appear HLA-restricted, with HLA associations seemingly driven largely by CMV exposure. In both the original and validation cohorts, the classifier was reported to diagnose cytomegalovirus status with high specificity and sensitivity. A few of the identified cytomegalovirus-associated TCR beta chains were confirmed in vitro to be specific for cytomegalovirus antigens. A later analysis associated about 17,000 TCR beta sequences with specific HLA alleles at a false discovery rate of 0.05.

Ends trimmed: V by 2 bases, J by 4 bases; bases unmatched to a gene: 20. The CDR3 runs 20 amino acids, cysteine and phenylalanine included. Solely the CDR3 DNA is kept, with 60 bases framed from the first base. The germline V gene sets CDR1 to SGDLS and CDR2 to YYNGEE. Libraries were made using the immunoSEQ multiplex PCR assay. For the multiplex PCR, a mixture combining 60 forward primers for TCR Vbeta segments and 13 reverse primers for TCR Jbeta segments was used. The CDR3 region of rearranged TCR beta genes was amplified from genomic DNA with a multiplex PCR assay. The amplified TCR beta libraries were sequenced on the Illumina HiSeq System as 87-base-pair reads. The paper's processing steps were these. A later analysis tallied around 87 million unique TCR beta chains across the 700 or so repertoires, and 10 million to 11 million of those chains were shared by two or more donors. Raw reads were error-corrected and collapsed into unique sequences by a nearest-neighbor algorithm in which closely related sequences were merged to remove PCR and sequencing errors. V, D and J gene segments were assigned by aligning CDR3 sequences to IMGT reference sequences. For a sequence to be retained, a match of at least six nucleotides was required to both a V gene segment and a J gene segment. Rearrangements were called productive when the CDR3 lacked stop codons and stayed in frame with V and J; all others were non-productive. Following IMGT convention, CDR3 was defined as the stretch from the second conserved V-encoded cysteine up to the conserved J-encoded phenylalanine. The earlier analysis of fewer than 750 of the donors excluded sequences that lacked an unambiguous match to a single V gene segment. In an earlier analysis of approximately 590 of the donors, a V segment was called functional when productive rearrangements were above 56.7%, and segregating when the standard deviation between donors exceeded 5%. To diagnose cytomegalovirus status from the catalog of TCR beta chain sequences, a statistical classification framework was built. A later analysis assigned V and J genes by comparing TCR nucleotide sequences with IMGT/GENE-DB human TR gene sequences. In a later analysis, CDR3 sequences and most-parsimonious VDJ recombination scenarios were assigned using the TCRdist pipeline. In a later analysis, every TCR beta chain was defined by the combination of its CDR3 amino acid sequence and its V-gene family, and reads without a unique V-gene family were dropped. To address suspected cross-contamination and a sequencing artifact, a later analysis removed around 590 highly shared, low-generation-probability nucleotide sequences. In a later analysis, a clonal expansion index was calculated for each public chain from normalized within-repertoire ranks of inferred template counts. In a later analysis, generation probabilities were computed with a VDJ recombination model fitted to out-of-frame rearrangements, and the resulting probabilities were checked against IGoR. In a later analysis, hypergeometric tests were used to score TCR-TCR, TCR-HLA and TCR-CMV co-occurrence, with a repertoire-size bias correction applied to TCR pairs. False discovery rates were estimated in a later analysis by permuting HLA or CMV assignments 20 times. In a later analysis, co-occurring TCRs were grouped using DBSCAN, and TCRdist sequence similarity was added for clustering within HLA-allele-positive subsets. Repertoires with fewer than 30,000 or more than 120,000 public chains, plus five repertoires with anomalous nucleotide sharing, were excluded from co-occurrence clustering. TCRdb mirrors the immuneACCESS table, restricted to in-frame sequences. Some clones are absent from its copies; in checked studies, under half trace to an unresolved V gene, and the reason for the others is unknown. The V and J calls and the clone size are those of that table, but D and trimming were determined from the DNA. This sample lists approximately 80,000 clones; under 80% were detected once. The ten largest clones take up approximately 20% of the sample.

Sample: PBMCs. Recombination linked TRBV9 to TRBJ1-1; TRBD1 fits 10 bases in the junction. This clonotype was obtained from a man in his thirties or forties in good health and CMV-seropositive. The sequenced DNA: TGTGCCAGCAGCGTCTCGACAGGGGGCGCAGGAGATGGACTGGTCACTGAAGCTTTCTTT. The resulting protein is CASSVSTGGAGDGLVTEAFF.